The sample holds one count of the clone carrying this TCR beta chain. Per the study methods: Amplification of reference gene primers provided the estimated nucleated cell counts. Assay used: immunoSEQ multiplex PCR; TCRdb lists only in-frame clones, some missing. V and J calls and clone size come straight from that table; D and trimming were deduced from the DNA. The sample contains more than 65,000 clones, roughly four fifths of which appear only once. This sample is drawn from a study of blood T cell repertoires in COVID-19. At the level of the study: The study drew acute and convalescent COVID-19 samples from the United States, Italy and Spain. PBMCs, B-cell-depleted T cells, or T cells provided the cDNA or gDNA that made up the material.

Germline CDR1 is SNHLY and CDR2 is FYNNEI. This CDR3 spans 12 amino acids. V lost 5 bases and J 11 bases, leaving 12 bases between the germline ends. The sequenced sample consisted of peripheral blood. The source of this sequence is a woman of 80 years or more with active or convalescent COVID-19. The V gene is TRBV2, the J gene TRBJ1-4; tentative D call: TRBD1 (6 bases). The CDR3 coding sequence is TGTGCCAGCAGTCGGACAGTAGATAAACTGTTTTTT. This translates into CASSRTVDKLFF.